The 18 T cell receptor beta chains below come from one sample, sequenced in a study of early T cells in non-severe SARS-CoV-2 infection. TCRdb independently ran MiXCR on the 5' RACE reads; one entry per CDR3 protein. The data show tens of thousands of distinct CDR3 sequences, around 13% seen once. Sequencing input: whole blood. The receptors come from an adult who was a healthcare worker with PCR-confirmed SARS-CoV-2 infection or an uninfected control (not recorded which).

The CDR3 nucleotides read TGTGCCAGCATAGCGGGACAGGGAAGATCCTATAATTCACCCCTCCACTTT. Protein product: CASIAGQGRSYNSPLHF. The chain links TRBV6-1 to TRBJ1-6; 9 bases are shared with TRBD1. Per germline, CDR1 MNHNS and CDR2 SASEGT. This CDR3 is built from 17 residues. V lost 7 bases to trimming and J lost 1 base; unmatched junction nucleotides: 8.

This clonotype has at least ten counts. The chain is built from TRBV14 and TRBJ2-2; 7 bases are a match to TRBD2. The CDR3 covers 16 residues. Germline values: CDR1 SGHDN, CDR2 FVKESK. The V gene end was trimmed by 1 base and the J gene end by 0 bases; junction bases not matched to a gene: 2. For the CDR3, the DNA is TGTGCCAGCAGCCAAGTAGCGGGCTCGAACACCGGGGAGCTGTTTTTT. It codes for CASSQVAGSNTGELFF.

The table lists this clonotype with many counts. This sequence joins TRBV7-8 and TRBJ2-2; D perhaps matches TRBD2 (6 bases). V was clipped by 5 bases and J by 3 bases, with 10 bases between them. The CDR3 contains 14 residues. Germline CDR1 is SGHVS and CDR2 is FQNEAQ. CDR3 DNA sequence: TGTGCCAGCAGCCCGGGGGTCTACACCGGGGAGCTGTTTTTT. It yields the protein CASSPGVYTGELFF.

This clonotype was observed at least ten times. The gene calls are TRBV29-1 and TRBJ1-1; the D is unclear. The CDR3 runs to 12 residues. V lost 7 bases to trimming and J lost 1 base, with 10 bases between them. Germline lookup yields CDR1 SQVTM and CDR2 ANQGSEA. Written as DNA, the CDR3 is TGCAGCGCACGGCCGGGGAACACTGAAGCTTTCTTT. Its translation: CSARPGNTEAFF.

J is TRBJ2-2 and V is TRBV7-6, with no clear D. The CDR3 covers 15 residues. CDR1 and CDR2 (germline): SGHVS, FNYEAQ. V dropped 5 bases and J dropped 4 bases, with 14 bases sitting between them. The DNA for the CDR3 is TGTGCCAGCAGCGATTACGGGCTTTTCACCGGGGAGCTGTTTTTT. Translation gives CASSDYGLFTGELFF.

The V gene is TRBV6-2 or TRBV6-3, the J gene TRBJ1-5, with 8 bases that match TRBD1. This CDR3 is built from 13 residues. With V trimmed by 8 bases and J by 6 bases, 6 bases remained unmatched. Germline lookup yields CDR1 MNHEY and CDR2 SVGEGT. CDR3 loop: CASARTGRQPQHF. The CDR3 DNA reads TGTGCCAGCGCTCGGACAGGGCGTCAGCCCCAGCATTTT.

This clonotype was counted a few times. The chain has TRBV29-1 and TRBJ2-1; D not certain. Germline V CDR1 and CDR2: SQVTM, ANQGSEA. The CDR3 has 12 amino acids. Trimming took off 4 bases at V and 12 bases at J, with 16 bases between the two ends. The CDR3 region is CSVGAKDRPQFF. The CDR3, as DNA: TGCAGCGTTGGGGCCAAGGATAGGCCGCAGTTCTTC.

This clonotype was observed a few times. The chain uses TRBV11-2 and TRBJ2-1; 8 positions agree with TRBD2. The CDR3 is 15 amino acids. Germline V gene lookup returns CDR1 SGHAT and CDR2 FQNNGV. Trimming cost V 3 bases and J 2 bases; bases outside gene matches: 3. DNA of the CDR3: TGTGCCAGCAGCTTTGGCGGGAGGACCTACAATGAGCAGTTCTTC. Translated, it gives CASSFGGRTYNEQFF.

The chain employs TRBV7-2 and TRBJ2-3, with D possibly being TRBD1 or TRBD2 (6 bases each). V dropped 6 bases and J dropped 2 bases, with 12 bases sitting between them. The germline CDR1 and CDR2 sequences are SGHTA and FQGNSA. The CDR3 loop spans 14 amino acids. The CDR3 nucleotides are TGTGCCAGCAGAAAGGGGGGAGTCACAGATACGCAGTATTTT. Protein sequence: CASRKGGVTDTQYF. The full variable domain, with the rest looked up from reference TRBV7-2 and TRBJ2-3, is GAGVSQSPSNKVTEKGKDVELRCDPISGHTALYWYRQSLGQGLEFLIYFQGNSAPDKSGLPSDRFSAERTGGSVSTLTIQRTQQEDSAVYLCASRKGGVTDTQYFGPGTRLTVL.

This clonotype showed up just a few times. This chain uses TRBV6-5 with TRBJ2-3; D possibly corresponds to TRBD1 (6 bases). Looked up from germline, CDR1 is MNHEY and CDR2 is SVGAGI. Trimming removed 6 bases from V and 4 bases from J, with 23 bases in between. This CDR3 is built from 17 residues. Written as DNA, the CDR3 is TGTGCCAGCAGACCTCATATTAAAACAGGGCGGGCAGATACGCAGTATTTT. Protein product: CASRPHIKTGRADTQYF.

Worth noting for this clonotype: An end of the junction differs from the germline gene, which may be a read error. This chain links TRBV20-1 with TRBJ1-4, with 9 positions matching TRBD1. The V gene's germline CDR1 is DFQATT and CDR2 SNEGSKA (reference sequence). The CDR3 covers 13 residues. CDR3 loop: CSAPGTGSEKLLF. As DNA, the CDR3 is TGCAGTGCTCCCGGGACAGGGAGTGAAAAACTGTTATTT.

The CDR3 region has the DNA TGTGCCAGCAGGACGGACATGAACACTGAAGCTTTCTTT. Protein sequence: CASRTDMNTEAFF. The chain links TRBV2 to TRBJ1-1; a weak D match, TRBD1 (5 bases). CDR1 SNHLY and CDR2 FYNNEI come from the germline V gene. The V and J ends lost 6 bases and 0 bases respectively, with 8 bases between them. This CDR3 has 13 amino acids. Drawing the rest from reference TRBV2 and TRBJ1-1, the complete variable domain is EPEVTQTPSHQVTQMGQEVILRCVPISNHLYFYWYRQILGQKVEFLVSFYNNEISEKSEIFDDQFSVERPDGSNFTLKIRSTKLEDSAMYFCASRTDMNTEAFFGQGTRLTVV.

The rearrangement links TRBV7-8 to TRBJ2-1, with 12 bases lining up with TRBD2. J gave up 7 bases and V 5 bases, and 6 bases lay outside the gene matches. Germline V CDR1 and CDR2: SGHVS, FQNEAQ. There are 15 residues in the CDR3. The DNA for the CDR3 is TGTGCCAGCAGCCCTAGCGGGAGGGCTTCTAATGAGCAGTTCTTC. It is translated as CASSPSGRASNEQFF.

This clonotype has just a few counts. The rearrangement uses TRBV7-2 and TRBJ2-7; D ambiguous. The CDR3 extends over 13 amino acids. Germline assignment: CDR1 SGHTA and CDR2 FQGNSA. V lost 3 bases, J lost 3 bases, and 9 bases lay in between. The CDR3 reads CASSFSVGYEQYF. The DNA of the CDR3 is TGTGCCAGCAGCTTCTCCGTGGGCTACGAGCAGTACTTC.

This clonotype has a handful of counts. The chain recombines TRBV6-1 with TRBJ2-2; no clear D. V lost 2 bases, J lost 7 bases, and 14 bases lay in between. From germline, CDR1 is MNHNS and CDR2 SASEGT. The CDR3 runs 15 residues. Written as DNA, the CDR3 is TGTGCCAGCAGTGAAATTATGTTCGTCGACGGGGAGCTGTTTTTT. Its translation: CASSEIMFVDGELFF.

This clonotype was counted at least ten times. The rearrangement links TRBV5-5 to TRBJ2-3; D is perhaps TRBD2 (5 bases). Germline loops: CDR1 SGHKS, CDR2 YYEKEE (reference sequence). The CDR3 contains 14 residues. Trimming stripped 3 bases from V and 0 bases from J, with 8 bases between. The CDR3 sequence: CASSSGYSTDTQYF. The CDR3 bases are TGTGCCAGCAGCTCGGGATATAGCACAGATACGCAGTATTTT.

The V and J genes are TRBV7-8 and TRBJ1-5, with TRBD1 matching over 7 bases. The CDR3 covers 16 residues. J was trimmed by 2 bases and V by 0 bases; bases with no gene match: 4. Germline V gene data show CDR1 as SGHVS and CDR2 as FQNEAQ. This CDR3 reads CASSLAQGVGNQPQHF. For the CDR3, the DNA is TGTGCCAGCAGCTTAGCGCAGGGGGTAGGCAATCAGCCCCAGCATTTT. The whole variable domain, remainder taken from reference TRBV7-8 and TRBJ1-5, is GAGVSQSPRYKVAKRGQDVALRCDPISGHVSLFWYQQALGQGPEFLTYFQNEAQLDKSGLPSDRFFAERPEGSVSTLKIQRTQQEDSAVYLCASSLAQGVGNQPQHFGDGTRLSIL.

The sample holds many counts of this clonotype. The chain combines TRBV7-9 with TRBJ2-1; 7 bases match TRBD2. V gave up 6 bases and J gave up 7 bases; unmatched junction bases: 6. CDR1 is SEHNR and CDR2 is FQNEAQ in the germline V gene (reference sequence). The CDR3 runs to 13 residues. CDR3 protein: CASRVSGENEQFF. In DNA, the CDR3 is TGTGCCAGCAGAGTGAGCGGGGAGAATGAGCAGTTCTTC. The full variable domain, its missing parts supplied by reference TRBV7-9 and TRBJ2-1, is DTGVSQNPRHKITKRGQNVTFRCDPISEHNRLYWYRQTLGQGPEFLTYFQNEAQLEKSRLLSDRFSAERPKGSFSTLEIQRTEQGDSAMYLCASRVSGENEQFFGPGTRLTVL.